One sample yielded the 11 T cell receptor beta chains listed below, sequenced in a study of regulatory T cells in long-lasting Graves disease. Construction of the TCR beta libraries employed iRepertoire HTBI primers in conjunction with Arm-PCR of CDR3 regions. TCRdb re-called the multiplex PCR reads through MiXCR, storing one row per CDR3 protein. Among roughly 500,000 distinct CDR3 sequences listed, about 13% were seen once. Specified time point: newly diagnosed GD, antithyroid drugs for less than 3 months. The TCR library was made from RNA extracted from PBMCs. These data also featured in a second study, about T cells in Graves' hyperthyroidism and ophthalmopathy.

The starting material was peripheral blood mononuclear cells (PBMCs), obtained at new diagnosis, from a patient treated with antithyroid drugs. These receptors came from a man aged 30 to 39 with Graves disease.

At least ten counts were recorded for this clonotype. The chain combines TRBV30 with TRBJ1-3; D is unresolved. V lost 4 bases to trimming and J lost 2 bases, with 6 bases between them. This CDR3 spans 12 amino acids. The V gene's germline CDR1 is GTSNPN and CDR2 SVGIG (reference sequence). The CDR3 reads CAWTETGNTIYF. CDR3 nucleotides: TGTGCCTGGACAGAAACTGGAAACACCATATATTTT.

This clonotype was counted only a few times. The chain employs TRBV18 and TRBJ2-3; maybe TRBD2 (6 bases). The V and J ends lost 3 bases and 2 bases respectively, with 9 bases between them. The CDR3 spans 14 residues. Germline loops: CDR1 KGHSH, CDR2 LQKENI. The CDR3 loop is CASSPRRATDTQYF. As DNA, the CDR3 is TGTGCCAGCTCACCCCGGAGGGCCACAGATACGCAGTATTTT.

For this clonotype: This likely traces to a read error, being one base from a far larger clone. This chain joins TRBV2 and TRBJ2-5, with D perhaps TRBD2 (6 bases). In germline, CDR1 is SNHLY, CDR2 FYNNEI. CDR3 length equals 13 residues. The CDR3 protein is CASSERTGDEHFF. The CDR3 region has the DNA TGTGCCAGCAGTGAACGGACGGGAGATGAGCATTTCTTC.

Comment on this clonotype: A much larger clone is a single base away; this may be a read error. The CDR3 loop reads CASSLRGRQPLHF. The CDR3 nucleotides are TGTGCCAGCAGTTTGAGGGGGCGGCAGCCCCTGCATTTT. The chain uses TRBV27 and TRBJ1-5, with 7 bases matching TRBD1. The CDR3 loop spans 13 amino acids. Per germline, CDR1 MNHEY and CDR2 SMNVEV (reference sequence).

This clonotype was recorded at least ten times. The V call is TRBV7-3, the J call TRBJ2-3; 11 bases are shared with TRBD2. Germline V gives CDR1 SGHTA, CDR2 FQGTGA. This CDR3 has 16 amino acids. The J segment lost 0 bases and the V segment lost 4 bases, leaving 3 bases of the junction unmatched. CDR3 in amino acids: CASSSLAGGSTDTQYF. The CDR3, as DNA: TGTGCCAGCAGCTCCCTAGCGGGGGGTAGCACAGATACGCAGTATTTT.

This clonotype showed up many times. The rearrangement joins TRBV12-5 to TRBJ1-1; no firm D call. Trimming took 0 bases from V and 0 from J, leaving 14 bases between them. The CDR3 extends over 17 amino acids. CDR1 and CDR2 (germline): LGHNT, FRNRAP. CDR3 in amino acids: CASGLVPWTGMNTEAFF. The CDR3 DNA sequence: TGTGCTAGTGGTTTGGTGCCTTGGACGGGCATGAACACTGAAGCTTTCTTT.

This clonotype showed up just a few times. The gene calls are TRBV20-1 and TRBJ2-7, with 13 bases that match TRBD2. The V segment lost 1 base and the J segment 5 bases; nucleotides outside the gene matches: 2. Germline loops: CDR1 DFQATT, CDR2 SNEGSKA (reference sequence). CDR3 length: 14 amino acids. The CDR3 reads CSARGGLAGNEQYF. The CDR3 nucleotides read TGCAGTGCTAGAGGGGGACTAGCGGGAAACGAGCAGTACTTC.

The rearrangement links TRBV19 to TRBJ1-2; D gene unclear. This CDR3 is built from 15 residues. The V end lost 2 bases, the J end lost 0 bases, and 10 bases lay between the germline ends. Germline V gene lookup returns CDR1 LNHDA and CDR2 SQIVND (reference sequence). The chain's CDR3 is CASSITGAANYGYTF. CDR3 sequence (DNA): TGTGCCAGTAGTATAACGGGCGCAGCTAACTATGGCTACACCTTC.

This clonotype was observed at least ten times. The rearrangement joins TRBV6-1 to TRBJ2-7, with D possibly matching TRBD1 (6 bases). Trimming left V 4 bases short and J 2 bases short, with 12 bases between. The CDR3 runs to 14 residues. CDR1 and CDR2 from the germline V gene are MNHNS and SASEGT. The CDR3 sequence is CASSVETGPYEQYF. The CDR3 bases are TGTGCCAGCAGTGTCGAAACAGGGCCCTACGAGCAGTACTTC.

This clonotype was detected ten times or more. CDR3 nucleotides: TGCGCCAGCAGCCTGGACGGGAATGGCTACACCTTC. It specifies CASSLDGNGYTF. The rearrangement links TRBV5-1 to TRBJ1-2; no reliable D call. Germline CDR1 reads SGHRS; CDR2 reads YFSETQ. V lost 4 bases to trimming and J lost 6 bases, with 10 bases between them. The CDR3 is 12 residues long.

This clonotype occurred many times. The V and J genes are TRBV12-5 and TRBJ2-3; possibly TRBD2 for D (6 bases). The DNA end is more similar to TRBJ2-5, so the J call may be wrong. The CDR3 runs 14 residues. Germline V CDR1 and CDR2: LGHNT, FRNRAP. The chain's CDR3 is CASGSVGGIKTQYF. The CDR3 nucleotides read TGTGCTAGTGGAAGTGTAGGAGGGATAAAGACCCAGTACTTC.